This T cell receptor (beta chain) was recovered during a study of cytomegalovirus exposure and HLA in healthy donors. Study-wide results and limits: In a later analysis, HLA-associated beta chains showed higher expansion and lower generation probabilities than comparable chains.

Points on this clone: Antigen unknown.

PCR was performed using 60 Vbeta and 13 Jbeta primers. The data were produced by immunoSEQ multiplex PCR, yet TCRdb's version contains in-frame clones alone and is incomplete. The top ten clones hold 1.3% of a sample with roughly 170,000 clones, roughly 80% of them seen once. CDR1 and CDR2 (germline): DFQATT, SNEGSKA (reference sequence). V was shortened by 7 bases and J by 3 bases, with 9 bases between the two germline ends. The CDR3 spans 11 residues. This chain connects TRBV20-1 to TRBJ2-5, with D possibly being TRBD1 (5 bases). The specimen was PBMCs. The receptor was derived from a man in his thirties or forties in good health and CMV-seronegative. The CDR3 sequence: CSEQDEETQYF. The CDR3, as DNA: TGCAGTGAACAGGATGAAGAGACCCAGTACTTC.